These 31 T cell receptor beta chains were all obtained from the same sample, sequenced in a study of T cell responses to AZD1222 COVID-19 vaccine. Clones were read by immunoSEQ multiplex PCR, and TCRdb kept only the in-frame ones, dropping some. This table has about 130,000 clones, around 94% appearing once. Source: peripheral blood, taken on day 0 of AZD1222 vaccination. These receptor sequences come from an adult in good health.

The V and J genes are TRBV15 and TRBJ2-1; possible D gene TRBD1, 5 bases. The germline V and J ends were trimmed by 2 bases and 9 bases, with 17 bases remaining between them. The CDR3 covers 15 residues. CDR1 and CDR2 (germline): LNHNV, YYDKDF (reference sequence). This chain's CDR3 is CATSRSRTPLGEQFF. CDR3 bases: TGTGCCACCAGCAGATCTCGGACACCCCTGGGTGAGCAGTTCTTC.

The gene calls are TRBV3-1 (or the pseudogene TRBV3-2) and TRBJ2-1, with D possibly TRBD2 on 5 matching bases. This CDR3 is 15 amino acids long. From germline, CDR1 is LGHDT and CDR2 YNNKEL (reference sequence). The ends were cut back, 0 bases at V and 4 bases at J, with 10 bases in the middle. The CDR3 DNA is TGTGCCAGCAGCCAAGAACTAGAAGGGTACAATGAGCAGTTCTTC. It yields the protein CASSQELEGYNEQFF.

The chain couples TRBV27 to TRBJ2-7; 8 nucleotides align to TRBD2. The CDR3 totals 15 residues. Germline loops: CDR1 MNHEY, CDR2 SMNVEV (reference sequence). Unmatched junction bases numbered 15, after V lost 4 bases and J lost 10 bases. CDR3 coding DNA: TGTGCCAGCAGTTCCTTAGCGGGGCCGGTTGAGCAACAGTACTTC. This codes for CASSSLAGPVEQQYF.

This chain links TRBV6-5 with TRBJ2-7, with D perhaps matching TRBD1 (6 bases). Germline assignment: CDR1 MNHEY and CDR2 SVGAGI. CDR3 length: 15 residues. Trimming removed 0 bases at V and 7 bases at J, with 16 bases between. The CDR3 here is CASSYSAGRGREQYF. CDR3 in DNA: TGTGCCAGCAGTTACTCGGCAGGCAGGGGAAGAGAGCAGTACTTC.

The CDR3 coding sequence is TGCGCCAGCAGCCAAGCAGACGGACTCCTTTTCGATACGCAGTATTTT. It codes for CASSQADGLLFDTQYF. The chain joins TRBV4-1 to TRBJ2-3; possible D gene TRBD2, 5 bases. This CDR3 has 16 residues. The V and J ends lost 1 base and 6 bases respectively, with 17 bases between them. Germline V gene data show CDR1 as MGHRA and CDR2 as YSYEKL.

The chain carries TRBV5-8 and TRBJ1-1; D perhaps matches TRBD1 (6 bases). Germline V gives CDR1 SGHTS, CDR2 YDEGEE. Trimming took 7 bases from V and 8 from J, leaving 27 bases between them. This CDR3 spans 16 amino acids. CDR3 amino acids: CASGSPYLDRRWEAFF. The CDR3 DNA reads TGTGCCAGCGGATCCCCGTATTTAGACAGGCGCTGGGAAGCTTTCTTT.

J is TRBJ1-2 and V is TRBV7-9; D gene uncertain. Trimming took off 6 bases at V and 4 bases at J, with 6 bases between the two ends. The germline V gene encodes CDR1 SEHNR and CDR2 FQNEAQ (reference sequence). This CDR3 spans 11 amino acids. The CDR3 sequence: CASSPPYGYTF. The CDR3 nucleotides read TGTGCCAGCAGTCCCCCCTATGGCTACACCTTC.

V gene TRBV30 combines with J gene TRBJ1-4, with 7 bases matching TRBD1. With 8 bases clipped from V and 5 bases from J, the junction kept 5 bases outside the gene matches. Germline CDR1 GTSNPN, CDR2 SVGIG (reference sequence). CDR3 length: 12 amino acids. The CDR3 spells CAARQGNEKLFF. CDR3 in DNA: TGTGCCGCTCGACAGGGAAATGAAAAACTGTTTTTT.

The rearrangement uses TRBV25-1 and TRBJ1-2; D gene unclear. There are 15 residues in the CDR3. V dropped 3 bases and J dropped 6 bases, with 17 bases sitting between them. Germline loops: CDR1 MGHDK, CDR2 SYGVNS. The CDR3 sequence is CASSDDTKGADGYTF. In DNA form, the CDR3 reads TGTGCCAGCAGTGACGACACTAAGGGAGCGGATGGCTACACCTTC.

The chain recombines TRBV11-3 with TRBJ2-1; D ambiguous. Per germline, CDR1 SGHNT and CDR2 YENEEA. V dropped 5 bases and J dropped 8 bases, with 19 bases sitting between them. CDR3 size: 15 residues. The CDR3 DNA sequence: TGTGCCAGCAGCCCCTTTGAAGGTGGTTGGGATGAGCAGTTCTTC. Translating gives CASSPFEGGWDEQFF.

The chain combines TRBV5-1 with TRBJ2-3; tentative D call: TRBD2 (5 bases). V shed 2 bases and J shed 8 bases, with 12 bases lying between them. CDR1 SGHRS and CDR2 YFSETQ come from the germline V gene. This CDR3 spans 13 amino acids. The CDR3: CASSFGQGGTQYF. As DNA, the CDR3 is TGCGCCAGCAGCTTCGGGCAAGGAGGTACGCAGTATTTT.

This chain connects TRBV6-2 or TRBV6-3 to TRBJ2-5, with 9 nucleotides matching TRBD1. V shed 2 bases, J shed 5 bases, and the junction held 6 bases outside the gene matches. Germline CDR1 and CDR2: MNHEY and SVGEGT. The CDR3 contains 15 residues. The CDR3 loop reads CASSYRGQGRETQYF. CDR3 sequence (DNA): TGTGCCAGCAGTTACAGGGGACAGGGTCGGGAGACCCAGTACTTC.

A single count supports this clone. The rearrangement joins TRBV4-1 to TRBJ1-3; TRBD1 is a possible D gene (6 bases). CDR3 length: 18 residues. The V gene lost 4 bases and the J gene lost 0 bases, with 19 bases spanning the gap. Germline V lookup: CDR1 MGHRA, CDR2 YSYEKL. CDR3 DNA sequence: TGCGCCAGCAGCCGTCGAGCGGCAGGGGCCAGCTCTGGAAACACCATATATTTT. Translated: CASSRRAAGASSGNTIYF.

This sequence joins TRBV5-4 and TRBJ2-2; a possible D gene is TRBD1 (5 bases). Germline CDR1 SGHNT, CDR2 YYREEE (reference sequence). The CDR3 runs to 16 residues. Trimming stripped 3 bases from V and 2 bases from J, with 14 bases between. CDR3: CASSWGRGLNTGELFF. CDR3 DNA sequence: TGTGCCAGCAGCTGGGGCCGAGGCCTTAACACCGGGGAGCTGTTTTTT.

The chain is built from TRBV15 and TRBJ1-5; TRBD1 matches at 8 bases. The CDR3 contains 17 residues. CDR1 and CDR2 (germline): LNHNV, YYDKDF (reference sequence). The V gene end was trimmed by 0 bases and the J gene end by 2 bases; junction bases not matched to a gene: 6. As DNA, the CDR3 is TGTGCCACCAGCAGAGATCTGACGACAGGGGGCAATCAGCCCCAGCATTTT. The encoded protein is CATSRDLTTGGNQPQHF. Looking up the rest from reference TRBV15 and TRBJ1-5 gives the full variable domain: DAMVIQNPRYQVTQFGKPVTLSCSQTLNHNVMYWYQQKSSQAPKLLFHYYDKDFNNEADTPDNFQSRRPNTSFCFLDIRSPGLGDTAMYLCATSRDLTTGGNQPQHFGDGTRLSIL.

The V and J genes are TRBV18 and TRBJ1-1; D call uncertain. V gave up 6 bases and J gave up 0 bases, with 14 bases separating them. Germline V lookup: CDR1 KGHSH, CDR2 LQKENI. CDR3 length: 15 amino acids. The DNA of the CDR3 is TGTGCCAGCTCCGCGGGTCGTGGGCTGAACACTGAAGCTTTCTTT. Its protein product is CASSAGRGLNTEAFF.

The chain combines TRBV5-5 with TRBJ2-3; perhaps TRBD2 as D (5 bases). The germline CDR1 and CDR2 sequences are SGHKS and YYEKEE (reference sequence). V was pared by 4 bases and J by 2 bases, with 20 bases between. The CDR3 has 17 amino acids. The CDR3 loop reads CASSTPSAGRDTDTQYF. Written as DNA, the CDR3 is TGTGCCAGCAGCACTCCCAGCGCGGGTAGGGACACAGATACGCAGTATTTT.

The genes are TRBV15 and TRBJ1-5; 7 nucleotides line up with TRBD1. CDR3 length: 16 amino acids. V trimming: 1 base; J trimming: 4 bases; junction bases outside the gene matches: 7. CDR1 LNHNV and CDR2 YYDKDF come from the germline V gene (reference sequence). CDR3 DNA sequence: TGTGCCACCAGCAGAGGCAGGGGGTTTGGGAATCAGCCCCAGCATTTT. Residues: CATSRGRGFGNQPQHF.

The CDR3 region is CASSYSTSYNSPLHF. The CDR3 coding sequence is TGTGCCAGCAGTTACTCGACCTCCTATAATTCACCCCTCCACTTT. The V call is TRBV6-5, the J call TRBJ1-6; no definite D call. Per the germline V gene, CDR1 is MNHEY and CDR2 is SVGAGI. The CDR3 is 15 amino acids. The V end was cut by 0 bases, the J end by 0 bases, with 3 bases between.

In its sample, this clone was seen once. The chain has TRBV19 and TRBJ2-7; tentatively, D is TRBD1 (5 bases). Trimming pared 3 bases from V and 2 bases from J, leaving 17 bases between. This CDR3 has 16 residues. CDR1 and CDR2 from the germline V gene are LNHDA and SQIVND (reference sequence). This chain's CDR3 is CASSIGAGRNTYEQYF. CDR3 sequence (DNA): TGTGCCAGTAGTATTGGGGCAGGCAGAAATACCTACGAGCAGTACTTC.

This chain connects TRBV12-3 or TRBV12-4 to TRBJ1-1; D gene unclear. The CDR3 runs to 13 residues. V was shortened by 1 base and J by 0 bases, with 3 bases between the two germline ends. The CDR3 loop reads CASSLVMNTEAFF. As DNA, the CDR3 is TGTGCCAGCAGTTTAGTCATGAACACTGAAGCTTTCTTT.

This clone occurred a few times. V is TRBV9 and J is TRBJ1-5; tentatively, D is TRBD1 (6 bases). Germline lookup yields CDR1 SGDLS and CDR2 YYNGEE. This CDR3 has 16 residues. V was shortened by 3 bases and J by 2 bases, with 15 bases between the two germline ends. CDR3 sequence reads: CASSAGQGRGNQPQHF. The DNA for the CDR3 is TGTGCCAGCAGCGCCGGCCAGGGGAGGGGCAATCAGCCCCAGCATTTT.

J is TRBJ1-3 and V is TRBV27; possible D gene TRBD1, 6 bases. Trimming stripped 4 bases from V and 3 bases from J, with 10 bases between. CDR1 is MNHEY and CDR2 is SMNVEV in the germline V gene (reference sequence). The CDR3 length is 14 residues. CDR3 in amino acids: CASSSTGFGNTIYF. As DNA, the CDR3 is TGTGCCAGCAGTTCTACAGGGTTTGGAAACACCATATATTTT.

The gene calls are TRBV5-1 and TRBJ2-2; 13 bases match TRBD2. Losses at the gene ends were 3 bases for V and 1 base for J; bases not matched to a gene: 9. There are 19 residues in the CDR3. Germline CDR1 and CDR2: SGHRS and YFSETQ. In DNA form, the CDR3 reads TGCGCCAGCAGCTCAGGGACTAGCGGGATTTTGCGGAACACCGGGGAGCTGTTTTTT. Protein sequence: CASSSGTSGILRNTGELFF.

The CDR3 nucleotides read TGCGCCAGCAGCCAAGGCCAGGGCAATGAAAAACTGTTTTTT. Protein: CASSQGQGNEKLFF. This chain links TRBV4-3 with TRBJ1-4; tentatively, D is TRBD1 (5 bases). This CDR3 has 14 amino acids. V dropped 1 base and J dropped 5 bases, with 8 bases sitting between them. The germline V gene encodes CDR1 LGHNA and CDR2 YSLEER.

V is TRBV5-1 and J is TRBJ1-1; TRBD1 matches 7 bases. Germline CDR1 and CDR2: SGHRS and YFSETQ. After removal of 2 bases from V and 5 bases from J, the junction contained 3 bases not matched to a gene. This CDR3 contains 13 residues. The CDR3, as DNA: TGCGCCAGCAGCTTAGGACAGGAGACTGAAGCTTTCTTT. This sequence encodes CASSLGQETEAFF. The entire variable domain, with the rest obtained from reference TRBV5-1 and TRBJ1-1, is as follows: KAGVTQTPRYLIKTRGQQVTLSCSPISGHRSVSWYQQTPGQGLQFLFEYFSETQRNKGNFPGRFSGRQFSNSRSEMNVSTLELGDSALYLCASSLGQETEAFFGQGTRLTVV.

V usage is TRBV19 and J usage is TRBJ1-2; D perhaps matches TRBD1 (6 bases). CDR1 and CDR2 (germline): LNHDA, SQIVND (reference sequence). The CDR3 extends over 14 amino acids. The V gene lost 8 bases and the J gene lost 5 bases, with 18 bases spanning the gap. CDR3 protein: CASLPLGQPYGYTF. The CDR3 nucleotides read TGTGCCAGTCTCCCCCTCGGACAGCCTTATGGCTACACCTTC.

The chain links TRBV19 to TRBJ1-5, with 10 bases aligning to TRBD1. This CDR3 is built from 15 residues. V shed 5 bases and J 5 bases; nucleotides not matched to a gene: 6. Germline loops: CDR1 LNHDA, CDR2 SQIVND (reference sequence). The CDR3 is CASSGRQGAYQPQHF. The CDR3 nucleotides are TGTGCCAGTAGTGGCAGACAGGGGGCGTATCAGCCCCAGCATTTT.

The chain recombines TRBV2 with TRBJ2-3; D perhaps matches TRBD2 (6 bases). The CDR3 consists of 14 residues. Trimming took 6 bases from V and 1 from J, leaving 11 bases between them. Germline V gene lookup returns CDR1 SNHLY and CDR2 FYNNEI. CDR3 sequence (DNA): TGTGCCAGCAGGCGACAGCGGGGCACAGATACGCAGTATTTT. Amino acids: CASRRQRGTDTQYF. Variable domain in full (rest from reference TRBV2 and TRBJ2-3): EPEVTQTPSHQVTQMGQEVILRCVPISNHLYFYWYRQILGQKVEFLVSFYNNEISEKSEIFDDQFSVERPDGSNFTLKIRSTKLEDSAMYFCASRRQRGTDTQYFGPGTRLTVL.

The V gene is TRBV19, the J gene TRBJ1-1; 8 nucleotides match TRBD1. Germline CDR1 is LNHDA and CDR2 is SQIVND (reference sequence). This CDR3 has 15 amino acids. With V trimmed by 4 bases and J by 1 base, 5 bases remained unmatched. The CDR3 bases are TGTGCCAGTAGTAGGGACAGGTCCCCGAACACTGAAGCTTTCTTT. Amino acids: CASSRDRSPNTEAFF.

The genes are TRBV5-4 and TRBJ2-3, with D unclear. CDR3 size: 15 residues. V was trimmed by 0 bases and J by 2 bases, leaving 10 bases between them. Germline V lookup: CDR1 SGHNT, CDR2 YYREEE (reference sequence). The CDR3 reads CASSLVGEYTDTQYF. The CDR3 DNA reads as TGTGCCAGCAGCTTGGTCGGCGAATACACAGATACGCAGTATTTT.